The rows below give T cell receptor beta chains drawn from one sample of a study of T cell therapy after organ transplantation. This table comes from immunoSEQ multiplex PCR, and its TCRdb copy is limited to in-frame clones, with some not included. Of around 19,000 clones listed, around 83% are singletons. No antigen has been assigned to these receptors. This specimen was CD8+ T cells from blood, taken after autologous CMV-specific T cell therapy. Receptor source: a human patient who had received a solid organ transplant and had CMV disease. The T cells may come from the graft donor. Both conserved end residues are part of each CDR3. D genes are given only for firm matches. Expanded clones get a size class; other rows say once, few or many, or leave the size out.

CDR3nt: TGTGCCAGCAGTCTATGGACCCAGGCAACTAATGAAAAACTGTTTTTT
CDR3aa: CASSLWTQATNEKLFF
abundance: NA
d_gene: NA
v_gene: TRBV6-6
j_gene: TRBJ1-4

CDR3nt: TGTGCCAGCAGTGATCTGCGTCCGGCTAACAGGTTTTATGGCTACACCTTC
CDR3aa: CASSDLRPANRFYGYTF
abundance: NA
d_gene: NA
v_gene: TRBV2
j_gene: TRBJ1-2

CDR3nt: TGCGCCAGCAGCCTCGCGGGTAGCGGGGGGGTTTTCTCTAGCACAGATACGCAGTATTTT
CDR3aa: CASSLAGSGGVFSSTDTQYF
abundance: NA
d_gene: TRBD2
v_gene: TRBV5-1
j_gene: TRBJ2-3

CDR3nt: TGTGCCAGCAGCGATACAGGGGGCGCCTACAATGAGCAGTTCTTC
CDR3aa: CASSDTGGAYNEQFF
abundance: NA
d_gene: TRBD1
v_gene: TRBV13
j_gene: TRBJ2-1

CDR3nt: TGTGCCAGCAGCTTAGAGGCGGCACCTTTCTACGAGCAGTACTTC
CDR3aa: CASSLEAAPFYEQYF
abundance: NA
d_gene: NA
v_gene: TRBV11-2
j_gene: TRBJ2-7

CDR3nt: TGTGCCAGCTCACCTACCACAGGGTGGGATGAAAAACTGTTTTTT
CDR3aa: CASSPTTGWDEKLFF
abundance: NA
d_gene: NA
v_gene: TRBV18
j_gene: TRBJ1-4

CDR3nt: TGTGCCAGCAGGTCTGGAAACACCATATATTTT
CDR3aa: CASRSGNTIYF
abundance: once
d_gene: NA
v_gene: TRBV27
j_gene: TRBJ1-3

CDR3nt: TGTGCCAAAGAGCGGCAAGGTGGCAGATTCTACGAGCAGTACTTC
CDR3aa: CAKERQGGRFYEQYF
abundance: NA
d_gene: NA
v_gene: TRBV10-3
j_gene: TRBJ2-7

CDR3nt: TGTGCCAGCAGTTACTCAGGGGGTTACACTGAAGCTTTCTTT
CDR3aa: CASSYSGGYTEAFF
abundance: NA
d_gene: NA
v_gene: TRBV6-6
j_gene: TRBJ1-1

CDR3nt: TGTGCCAGCAGTTTATTGGGTGATGAGCAGTTCTTC
CDR3aa: CASSLLGDEQFF
abundance: NA
d_gene: NA
v_gene: TRBV27
j_gene: TRBJ2-1

CDR3nt: TGTGCCAGCAGTTTATCGTACCAAGAGACCCAGTACTTC
CDR3aa: CASSLSYQETQYF
abundance: NA
d_gene: NA
v_gene: TRBV27
j_gene: TRBJ2-5

CDR3nt: TGTGCCAGCAGTTACTTCCAGGGGAGTTCACCCCTCCACTTT
CDR3aa: CASSYFQGSSPLHF
abundance: medium-sized
d_gene: NA
v_gene: TRBV6-5
j_gene: TRBJ1-6

CDR3nt: TGTGCCAGCACCAGTCCCAGTGATACGCAGTATTTT
CDR3aa: CASTSPSDTQYF
abundance: NA
d_gene: NA
v_gene: TRBV2
j_gene: TRBJ2-3

CDR3nt: TGTGCCAGCAGCCCAGCCTTAACCCCCTCCTACGAGCAGTACTTC
CDR3aa: CASSPALTPSYEQYF
abundance: NA
d_gene: NA
v_gene: TRBV11-2
j_gene: TRBJ2-7

CDR3nt: TGTGCCAGCAGTGACGGCCCGGCCACTGAAGCTTTCTTT
CDR3aa: CASSDGPATEAFF
abundance: few
d_gene: NA
v_gene: TRBV2
j_gene: TRBJ1-1

CDR3nt: TGTGCCAGCAGTTTAAGTCCAGGGGGCTGGGGTGAGCAGTACTTC
CDR3aa: CASSLSPGGWGEQYF
abundance: NA
d_gene: TRBD1
v_gene: TRBV27
j_gene: TRBJ2-7

CDR3nt: TGTGCCAGCAGCCTCACCCTTGCCGGGCCCAGGGGCACAGATACGCAGTATTTT
CDR3aa: CASSLTLAGPRGTDTQYF
abundance: NA
d_gene: NA
v_gene: TRBV4-2
j_gene: TRBJ2-3

CDR3nt: TGTGCCAGCAGCTCGGAGGGAAGCACAGATACGCAGTATTTT
CDR3aa: CASSSEGSTDTQYF
abundance: medium-sized
d_gene: NA
v_gene: TRBV13
j_gene: TRBJ2-3

CDR3nt: TGCGCCAGCAGCCAAGATTTTAGCGGGGGGCCAGATACGCAGTATTTT
CDR3aa: CASSQDFSGGPDTQYF
abundance: few
d_gene: TRBD2
v_gene: TRBV4-3
j_gene: TRBJ2-3

CDR3nt: TGTGCTAGCATCCTTTTCGGGGGAAGAGCGGAAGCTTTCTTT
CDR3aa: CASILFGGRAEAFF
abundance: few
d_gene: NA
v_gene: TRBV7-7
j_gene: TRBJ1-1

CDR3nt: TGTGCCATCAGTGCGGGGACAGGGTCCTACGAGCAGTACTTC
CDR3aa: CAISAGTGSYEQYF
abundance: once
d_gene: TRBD1
v_gene: TRBV10-3
j_gene: TRBJ2-7

CDR3nt: TGTGCCAGCAGTGTAAGTTACGAGCAGTACTTC
CDR3aa: CASSVSYEQYF
abundance: NA
d_gene: NA
v_gene: TRBV25-1
j_gene: TRBJ2-7